This T cell receptor beta chain was obtained from a study of T cell responses to AZD1222 COVID-19 vaccine (dated by TCRdb to the early 2020s). Background for the entire study: TCR sequencing was performed for some 250 trial participants, of whom about 210 were given two doses of AZD1222 and about 25 were given two doses of MenACWY control vaccine. Trial participants were enrolled by age into 18-55, 56-69 and 70-plus year subgroups, with 148, 28 and 57 TCR-sequenced participants respectively. Results and caveats for the whole study, not just this receptor: The whole spike protein was spanned by vaccine-associated CD4 TCRs, and dominant responses were seen in regions 160-218 and 743-854. The 56-69-year group was small, and its depth increase did not reach significance, likely because of low power. Conclusions about previously exposed vaccinees are limited, since just a handful of AZD1222 recipients were seropositive for SARS-CoV-2 at baseline. Participants were mostly white British, with more females than males. The authors suggested clonal diversity may have been underestimated. Spike-specific TCR breadth and depth rose significantly after two AZD1222 doses compared with day 0 and with MenACWY recipients. Nearly half of unique spike-specific TCRs reportedly recognized epitopes outside regions mutated in the B.1.351 and B.1.1.7 variants. No day 14 peak-response samples were available, so repertoires were characterized only after the peak T cell response.

There are 17 amino acids in the CDR3, from cysteine to phenylalanine inclusive. The CDR3 DNA has 51 bases and is translated from base 1. The germline V and J ends show losses of 5 bases and 0 bases respectively, and no gene match explains 10 bases of the junction. From a lookup of the germline V gene, CDR1 and CDR2 are MDHEN and SYDVKM. Concerning this clone: The clone's antigen remains unknown. No qualities accompany the bases; no much larger clone lies one base away.

The CDR3 regions of human TCRbeta chains were analyzed by immunosequencing. Under the source paper's analysis protocol: TCRs in the repertoires were compared against a reference library of SARS-CoV-2-specific TCRs that had been generated with the MIRA antigen-specificity platform. Breadth was defined as the fraction of unique TCRs that were SARS-CoV-2-associated. Depth was defined as the fraction of total T cells that were SARS-CoV-2-associated. Using the MIRA data, every spike-specific TCR was mapped to the spike region that the TCR reacted to and assigned to either a CD4 or a CD8 class. Log10-transformed breadth and depth values were compared by one-way ANOVA with Sidak's multiple comparisons tests. This is the immuneACCESS table as TCRdb keeps it, with only in-frame sequences that have V and J called. A part of the clones is gone; compared with another copy, unresolved V genes explain less than half, and the rest is unexplained. D and trimming come from the DNA, and the V and J calls and clone size come from that table. The sample table contains around 20,000 clones; only one count was recorded for roughly 80% of them. The ten largest clones take up roughly a sixth of the sample.

The time point label, as the study defines it: about 28 days (+/-7) after the second vaccine dose. AZD1222 recipients whose second dose came at about 4 weeks and those whose second dose came at about 12 weeks were combined into one group, since spike-specific TCR depth and breadth did not differ between the two schedules. Vaccinee samples came from UK trials COV001 and COV002, including a single-blind randomized controlled phase 2/3 trial of AZD1222 (ChAdOx1 nCoV-19) in healthy adults. Trial participant PBMC samples were collected at day 0 and day 28 after the second dose for TCRbeta chain sequencing.

The rearranged chain carries TRBV28 and TRBJ1-5; TRBD1 agrees with 7 junctional bases. The clonotype comes from an adult who received the AZD1222 COVID-19 vaccine. Sequencing was performed on peripheral blood, taken 28 days after the second AZD1222 dose. The CDR3 region has the sequence CASSIPGQLYSNQPQHF. The nucleotide sequence reads TGTGCCAGCAGTATACCGGGACAGCTGTATAGCAATCAGCCCCAGCATTTT.